The 18 T cell receptor beta chains below come from one sample, sequenced in a study of T cells after yellow fever vaccination. TCRdb itself ran the 5' RACE reads through MiXCR, one entry per CDR3 protein. This table has 300,000 to 350,000 distinct CDR3 sequences, around 3.9% appearing once. Sample: PBMCs, taken 5 days after the yellow fever booster vaccination. These receptor sequences come from a man aged 18 to 29 who received the YFV17D yellow fever vaccine.

A few counts support this clonotype. The rearrangement joins TRBV12-3 or TRBV12-4 to TRBJ2-2; 11 positions agree with TRBD2. V lost 3 bases and J lost 2; bases outside the gene matches: 8. The CDR3 is made up of 18 amino acids. Here the CDR3 DNA reads TGTGCCAGCAGTTTCCGGCGGCTAGCGGGGGGTAACACCGGGGAGCTGTTTTTT. It translates to CASSFRRLAGGNTGELFF.

This clonotype was seen only a few times. The CDR3 DNA is TGCGCCAGCAGTCTGACTCAGGTGGTTGGTGGCTACACCTTC. Translated, it gives CASSLTQVVGGYTF. The chain carries TRBV4-3 and TRBJ1-2, with D uncertain. Per germline, CDR1 LGHNA and CDR2 YSLEER. Trimming removed 6 bases at V and 7 bases at J, with 18 bases between. The length of the CDR3 is 14 residues.

The chain combines TRBV5-6 with TRBJ1-5, with 9 bases matching TRBD1. The V segment lost 2 bases and the J segment 3 bases; nucleotides outside the gene matches: 6. This CDR3 is 16 amino acids long. Germline V gene sequence: CDR1 SGHDT, CDR2 YYEEEE. This CDR3 is CASSFAGQGNNQPQHF. As DNA, the CDR3 is TGTGCCAGCAGCTTTGCGGGACAGGGAAACAATCAGCCCCAGCATTTT.

This clonotype was recorded at least ten times. V gene TRBV5-1 combines with J gene TRBJ2-5; D possibly uses TRBD1 or TRBD2 (5 bases each). Between the trimmed V and J ends, which lost 5 bases and 4 bases, there was a span of 9 bases. The CDR3 is 12 amino acids. Germline loops: CDR1 SGHRS, CDR2 YFSETQ. The CDR3 loop is CASRLGVETQYF. In nucleotides, the CDR3 is TGCGCCAGCAGGCTGGGGGTAGAGACCCAGTACTTC.

The table lists this clonotype with many counts. The V and J genes are TRBV4-3 and TRBJ2-5; possible D gene TRBD1, 5 bases. The V and J ends lost 3 bases and 5 bases respectively, with 10 bases between them. CDR3 length equals 13 residues. Germline V gives CDR1 LGHNA, CDR2 YSLEER. The CDR3 here is CASSQLAGETQYF. The CDR3 DNA follows: TGCGCCAGCAGCCAGCTGGCAGGGGAGACCCAGTACTTC.

This clonotype has at least ten counts. The chain links TRBV29-1 to TRBJ2-4; TRBD1 or TRBD2 may be the D gene (6 bases each). This CDR3 has 14 residues. Trimming took 7 bases from V and 0 from J, leaving 13 bases between them. Germline CDR1 is SQVTM and CDR2 is ANQGSEA. The CDR3 DNA reads TGCAGCGCTGCTGGGGGGCTAGCCAAAAACATTCAGTACTTC. Its translation is CSAAGGLAKNIQYF.

This clonotype turned up a few times. The V gene is TRBV27, the J gene TRBJ2-7; D is undetermined. Germline V lookup: CDR1 MNHEY, CDR2 SMNVEV (reference sequence). V lost 0 bases and J 0 bases, leaving 15 bases between the germline ends. The CDR3 has 17 amino acids. The CDR3 reads CASSLSSLPRISYEQYV. The CDR3 DNA reads TGTGCCAGCAGTTTATCATCCCTACCACGGATCTCCTACGAGCAGTACGTC.

The rearrangement joins TRBV6-6 to TRBJ1-2; D perhaps matches TRBD1 (6 bases). Trimming cost V 7 bases and J 4 bases, with 22 bases left between them. This CDR3 contains 16 residues. Germline V lookup: CDR1 MNHNY, CDR2 SVGAGI (reference sequence). CDR3 nucleotides: TGTGCCAGCAACGACAGGTGGTATGATGTTCGCTATGGCTACACCTTC. Protein sequence: CASNDRWYDVRYGYTF.

The chain joins TRBV4-2 to TRBJ2-3; TRBD2 aligns across 15 bases. Trimming removed 2 bases from V and 5 bases from J; junction bases left unmatched: 5. Germline assignment: CDR1 LGHNA and CDR2 YNFKEQ. The CDR3 runs to 17 residues. This CDR3 is CASSQIRTSGGEDTQYF. Written as DNA, the CDR3 is TGTGCCAGCAGCCAAATCCGGACTAGCGGGGGGGAAGATACGCAGTATTTT.

The chain carries TRBV27 and TRBJ2-4, with a weak D call TRBD2 (6 bases). Germline lookup yields CDR1 MNHEY and CDR2 SMNVEV (reference sequence). The CDR3 runs 16 residues. The ends were cut back, 7 bases at V and 0 bases at J, with 16 bases in the middle. The chain's CDR3 is CASKEGTDLAKNIQYF. In nucleotides, the CDR3 is TGTGCCAGCAAGGAGGGAACTGACCTAGCCAAAAACATTCAGTACTTC.

This clonotype was recorded many times. This chain uses TRBV5-6 with TRBJ2-3; D perhaps matches TRBD2 (5 bases). Germline V CDR1 and CDR2: SGHDT, YYEEEE. The CDR3 extends over 13 amino acids. V dropped 3 bases and J dropped 1 base, with 6 bases sitting between them. The CDR3 sequence: CASSYGGTDTQYF. The DNA for the CDR3 is TGTGCCAGCAGCTACGGGGGCACAGATACGCAGTATTTT.

The V and J genes are TRBV21-1 and TRBJ1-4; the table calls TRBD1, which could not be checked here. TRBV21-1 is a pseudogene segment. The CDR3 has 16 residues. The CDR3 protein is CASSLDGGGKNEKLFF. The CDR3 region has the DNA TGTGCCAGCAGCCTGGACGGAGGGGGCAAAAATGAAAAACTGTTTTTT.

The V and J genes are TRBV19 and TRBJ1-5; D perhaps matches TRBD1 (5 bases). Germline values: CDR1 LNHDA, CDR2 SQIVND (reference sequence). V lost 5 bases and J 1 base, leaving 9 bases between the germline ends. CDR3 length: 14 amino acids. CDR3 DNA: TGTGCCAGTAGTCAGGGACGGAGCAATCAGCCCCAGCATTTT. It encodes CASSQGRSNQPQHF. Full variable domain (remainder filled in from reference TRBV19 and TRBJ1-5): DGGITQSPKYLFRKEGQNVTLSCEQNLNHDAMYWYRQDPGQGLRLIYYSQIVNDFQKGDIAEGYSVSREKKESFPLTVTSAQKNPTAFYLCASSQGRSNQPQHFGDGTRLSIL.

In regard to this clonotype: This may be a read error, as it is one base from a much larger clone. This chain joins TRBV6-2 or TRBV6-3 and TRBJ2-2; 9 nucleotides line up with TRBD2. The V segment lost 5 bases and the J segment 7 bases; nucleotides outside the gene matches: 11. The CDR3 is 16 residues long. Germline-derived CDR1 and CDR2 are MNHEY and SVGEGT. The CDR3: CASSVHAGGPVGELFF. The CDR3 coding sequence is TGTGCCAGCAGTGTCCACGCGGGGGGGCCAGTCGGGGAGCTGTTTTTT.

A few counts support this clonotype. J is TRBJ2-6 and V is TRBV10-3, with a weak D call TRBD1 (6 bases). The CDR3 has 19 residues. Trimming removed 4 bases from V and 0 bases from J, with 19 bases in between. Looked up from germline, CDR1 is ENHRY and CDR2 is SYGVKD. CDR3 in amino acids: CAISAQQGTSFSGANVLTF. The CDR3 region has the DNA TGTGCCATCAGTGCGCAACAGGGCACGTCCTTCTCTGGGGCCAACGTCCTGACTTTC.

This clonotype was counted ten times or more. The rearrangement joins TRBV6-6 to TRBJ1-2; D gene ambiguous. Germline CDR1 reads MNHNY; CDR2 reads SVGAGI (reference sequence). Deletions cut 4 bases from V and 8 bases from J, with 11 bases between. The CDR3 runs 12 residues. CDR3 sequence: CASSWTGVGYTF. The CDR3 DNA reads TGTGCCAGCAGTTGGACGGGCGTGGGCTACACCTTC.

The V and J genes are TRBV20-1 and TRBJ2-5; TRBD1 or TRBD2 may be the D gene (6 bases each). The CDR3 consists of 12 residues. Trimming removed 4 bases at V and 6 bases at J, with 12 bases between. Germline V gene data show CDR1 as DFQATT and CDR2 as SNEGSKA (reference sequence). Here the CDR3 DNA reads TGCAGTGCTACCGGGGGCGGGAAGACCCAGTACTTC. It codes for CSATGGGKTQYF.

This clonotype was recorded a few times. This chain joins TRBV6-5 and TRBJ1-1; the match to TRBD1 covers 9 bases. V gave up 7 bases and J gave up 5 bases; unmatched junction bases: 8. This CDR3 comprises 14 residues. CDR1 is MNHEY and CDR2 is SVGAGI in the germline V gene. CDR3 loop: CASKLQGAGTEAFF. CDR3 nucleotide sequence: TGTGCCAGCAAATTACAGGGGGCTGGAACTGAAGCTTTCTTT.